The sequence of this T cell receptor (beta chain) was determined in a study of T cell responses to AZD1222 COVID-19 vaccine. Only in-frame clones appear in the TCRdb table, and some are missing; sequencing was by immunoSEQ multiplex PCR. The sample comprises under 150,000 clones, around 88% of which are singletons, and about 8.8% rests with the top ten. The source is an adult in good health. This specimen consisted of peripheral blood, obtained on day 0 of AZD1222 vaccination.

The CDR3 sequence: CASSQESGTDRNYEQYF. CDR3 sequence (DNA): TGCGCCAGCAGCCAAGAGTCCGGGACAGACCGCAACTACGAGCAGTACTTC. This chain connects TRBV4-1 to TRBJ2-7, with 7 positions matching TRBD1. V was clipped by 0 bases and J by 3 bases; unmatched bases: 11. In germline, CDR1 is MGHRA, CDR2 YSYEKL. The CDR3 spans 17 residues.